This T cell receptor (beta chain) was found in a study of T cell changes during pregnancy in multiple sclerosis. TCRdb keeps only in-frame clones here, not all; method: immunoSEQ multiplex PCR. This table holds just under 85,000 clones, more than 85% found once. The V gene lost 4 bases and the J gene lost 2 bases, with 10 bases spanning the gap. The CDR3 is 13 residues long. In germline, CDR1 is SQVTM, CDR2 ANQGSEA. The sample was peripheral blood, taken in the first trimester of pregnancy. The V and J genes are TRBV29-1 and TRBJ2-3; no clear D gene. This TCR was sampled from a female donor with multiple sclerosis, enrolled in a pregnancy study. The CDR3 nucleotides read TGCAGCGTTGGGCTCCAACACACAGATACGCAGTATTTT. Its translation: CSVGLQHTDTQYF.